The 6 T cell receptor beta chains below all came from one sample that was sequenced in a study of blood T cell repertoires in COVID-19. Profiling relied on immunoSEQ multiplex PCR, and the TCRdb table lists in-frame clones only, not all of them. Of more than 130,000 clones in the sample, roughly 90% were seen once. Input material: peripheral blood. These receptors all stem from a man aged 45 to 65 with active or convalescent COVID-19.

This chain connects TRBV6-5 to TRBJ1-3; D unclear. The CDR3 consists of 15 residues. V shed 4 bases and J shed 0 bases, with 10 bases lying between them. Germline CDR1 is MNHEY and CDR2 is SVGAGI. CDR3 bases: TGTGCCAGCAGTTCCAGATACCTCTCTGGAAACACCATATATTTT. Residues: CASSSRYLSGNTIYF.

CDR3 in DNA: TGCAGTGCTAGGCGGTCAATCGAGCAGTACTTC. Translating it yields CSARRSIEQYF. The rearrangement links TRBV20-1 to TRBJ2-7; D gene uncertain. Per germline, CDR1 DFQATT and CDR2 SNEGSKA (reference sequence). The germline V and J ends were trimmed by 3 bases and 6 bases, with 9 bases remaining between them. The CDR3 runs to 11 residues.

J is TRBJ2-6 and V is TRBV5-1; the D gene is possibly TRBD2 (5 bases). Germline assignment: CDR1 SGHRS and CDR2 YFSETQ. This CDR3 is built from 17 residues. Deletions cut 2 bases from V and 0 bases from J, with 12 bases between. The DNA of the CDR3 is TGCGCCAGCAGCTTAAGAGGCCGGGGCTCTGGGGCCAACGTCCTGACTTTC. Protein product: CASSLRGRGSGANVLTF.

V and J are TRBV6-1 and TRBJ1-1; tentatively, D is TRBD1 (6 bases). The CDR3 has 13 residues. V was shortened by 1 base and J by 3 bases, with 6 bases between the two germline ends. Germline lookup yields CDR1 MNHNS and CDR2 SASEGT. Here the CDR3 reads CASSEDRDTEAFF. The CDR3 coding sequence is TGTGCCAGCAGTGAAGACAGGGACACTGAAGCTTTCTTT.

J is TRBJ1-5 and V is TRBV7-6; possibly TRBD1 for D (6 bases). CDR1 and CDR2 from the germline V gene are SGHVS and FNYEAQ. V lost 4 bases and J lost 2, with 12 bases in between. CDR3 length: 15 amino acids. In DNA, the CDR3 is TGTGCCAGCAGCTCCGGGACATTTGGCAATCAGCCCCAGCATTTT. Encoded protein: CASSSGTFGNQPQHF.

The chain employs TRBV19 and TRBJ2-2, with 10 bases that match TRBD2. The CDR3 is 15 residues long. The junction had 5 bases not matched to a gene; V was cut back by 4 bases and J by 6 bases. Looked up from germline, CDR1 is LNHDA and CDR2 is SQIVND (reference sequence). The CDR3 DNA is TGTGCCAGTAGTACTAGCGGGAGTTTGCCCGGGGAGCTGTTTTTT. Protein: CASSTSGSLPGELFF.